These 20 T cell receptor beta chains share one sample of origin, sequenced in a study of cytomegalovirus exposure and HLA in healthy donors (dated by TCRdb to the late 2010s). Library generation was performed with the immunoSEQ multiplex PCR assay. For the multiplex PCR, a mixture combining 60 forward primers for TCR Vbeta segments and 13 reverse primers for TCR Jbeta segments was used. TCRdb holds this immuneACCESS table with in-frame rearrangements only. Some clones are missing; in checked studies, unresolved V genes explain under half, and the rest has no known cause. This sample gives under 200,000 clones in total; 70% to 90% of them show up just once. The ten largest account for about 9.3% of the sample. The sequenced material came from PBMCs. The receptors were gathered from a man in his late teens or twenties in good health and CMV-seropositive.

The rearrangement links TRBV30 to TRBJ2-7; D ambiguous. Looked up from germline, CDR1 is GTSNPN and CDR2 is SVGIG (reference sequence). Deletions cut 4 bases from V and 4 bases from J, with 8 bases between. The length of the CDR3 is 11 residues. The CDR3 nucleotides are TGTGCCTGGATGTCAGGTTACGAGCAGTACTTC. Protein product: CAWMSGYEQYF. The complete variable domain, with remaining parts taken from reference TRBV30 and TRBJ2-7, reads SQTIHQWPATLVQPVGSPLSLECTVEGTSNPNLYWYRQAAGRGLQLLFYSVGIGQISSEVPQNLSASRPQDRQFILSSKKLLLSDSGFYLCAWMSGYEQYFGPGTRLTVT.

The J gene is TRBJ1-2, the V gene TRBV20-1; D gene uncertain. Germline lookup yields CDR1 DFQATT and CDR2 SNEGSKA (reference sequence). This CDR3 has 8 residues. The CDR3 loop is CGAEGYTF. The CDR3 region has the DNA TGCGGAGCCGAAGGCTACACCTTC.

The chain employs TRBV7-2 and TRBJ2-7; tentative D call: TRBD1 (5 bases). Germline CDR1 and CDR2: SGHTA and FQGNSA. Between the trimmed V and J ends, which lost 2 bases and 0 bases, there was a span of 11 bases. The CDR3 sequence is 15 residues long. CDR3 coding DNA: TGTGCCAGCAGCTTATTGACAGATCTCTCCTACGAGCAGTACTTC. As protein: CASSLLTDLSYEQYF.

The table lists this clone with a count of one. V is TRBV5-4 and J is TRBJ2-5; 10 nucleotides agree with TRBD1. V was clipped by 4 bases and J by 3 bases; unmatched bases: 6. The CDR3 loop spans 15 amino acids. Per germline, CDR1 SGHNT and CDR2 YYREEE (reference sequence). As DNA, the CDR3 is TGTGCCAGCAGCGTTGACAGGGGGCGAGAAGAGACCCAGTACTTC. Its translation: CASSVDRGREETQYF.

The chain couples TRBV9 to TRBJ1-6; D is possibly TRBD1 (5 bases). The V and J ends lost 3 bases and 7 bases respectively, with 5 bases between them. Germline V gene data show CDR1 as SGDLS and CDR2 as YYNGEE. The CDR3 totals 12 residues. The CDR3 coding sequence is TGTGCCAGCAGCGAGGGGAATTCACCCCTCCACTTT. Protein: CASSEGNSPLHF.

As for this clone: Its ends do not fully match the called genes, so a read error is possible. This sample also contains other DNA sequences that code for the same CDR3. This sequence joins TRBV28 and TRBJ1-6; no definite D call. Germline CDR1 MDHEN, CDR2 SYDVKM. The CDR3 consists of 14 residues. The CDR3 spells CASRGPGYYSPLHF. CDR3 coding DNA: TGTGCCAGCAGGGGCCCAGGCTATTATTCACCCCTCCACTTT.

The chain recombines TRBV11-2 with TRBJ2-3; D may be TRBD2 (6 bases). Germline V lookup: CDR1 SGHAT, CDR2 FQNNGV. CDR3 size: 13 residues. V was shortened by 1 base and J by 12 bases, with 14 bases between the two germline ends. The DNA of the CDR3 is TGTGCCAGCAGCTTAGGGGACGGGACTTTCCAGTATTTT. It is translated as CASSLGDGTFQYF.

The J gene is TRBJ2-1, the V gene TRBV5-4; 7 positions match TRBD2. Trimming took 7 bases from V and 4 from J; bases not matched to a gene: 8. The germline V gene encodes CDR1 SGHNT and CDR2 YYREEE (reference sequence). The CDR3 runs to 14 residues. CDR3 loop: CASVLGGGYNEQFF. Written as DNA, the CDR3 is TGTGCCAGCGTCCTTGGGGGGGGATACAATGAGCAGTTCTTC.

This clone was counted between two and nine times. V and J are TRBV5-5 and TRBJ1-1, with TRBD1 matching 7 bases. V gave up 4 bases and J gave up 1 base; unmatched junction bases: 1. The CDR3 spans 13 residues. In germline, CDR1 is SGHKS, CDR2 YYEKEE (reference sequence). The CDR3 coding sequence is TGTGCCAGCAGCCAGGGGGGGAACACTGAAGCTTTCTTT. Translating it yields CASSQGGNTEAFF. Drawing the rest from reference TRBV5-5 and TRBJ1-1, the complete variable domain is DAGVTQSPTHLIKTRGQQVTLRCSPISGHKSVSWYQQVLGQGPQFIFQYYEKEERGRGNFPDRFSARQFPNYSSELNVNALLLGDSALYLCASSQGGNTEAFFGQGTRLTVV.

The chain employs TRBV5-1 and TRBJ1-5; weak D call: TRBD1 (5 bases). Trimming cost V 5 bases and J 5 bases, with 11 bases left between them. The CDR3 contains 13 residues. In germline, CDR1 is SGHRS, CDR2 YFSETQ. CDR3 amino acids: CASSSEGHQPQHF. Written as DNA, the CDR3 is TGCGCCAGCAGTTCGGAGGGGCATCAGCCCCAGCATTTT.

This clone turned up a few times. The CDR3 region is CASSQDGQGISEQYF. DNA for the CDR3: TGCGCCAGCAGCCAAGACGGACAGGGTATCTCCGAGCAGTACTTC. The chain couples TRBV4-1 to TRBJ2-7, with TRBD1 matching over 8 bases. The germline V gene encodes CDR1 MGHRA and CDR2 YSYEKL. With V trimmed by 0 bases and J by 6 bases, 7 bases remained unmatched. The CDR3 has 15 residues.

Only a few counts were recorded for this clone. This chain uses TRBV6-1 with TRBJ2-1; 8 nucleotides agree with TRBD1. Germline V CDR1 and CDR2: MNHNS, SASEGT. J gave up 5 bases and V 1 base, and 7 bases lay outside the gene matches. The CDR3 spans 16 residues. CDR3 DNA sequence: TGTGCCAGCAGTGAAGATCGGACAGGGTGGAACAATGAGCAGTTCTTC. Protein product: CASSEDRTGWNNEQFF.

As DNA, the CDR3 is TGCGCCAGCAGCTTGACTAGGGCTGGCTACACCTTC. Translation gives CASSLTRAGYTF. The chain uses TRBV5-1 and TRBJ1-2; no clear D gene. Looked up from germline, CDR1 is SGHRS and CDR2 is YFSETQ. This CDR3 is built from 12 residues. Trimming pared 1 base from V and 7 bases from J, leaving 8 bases between.

This clone was picked up one time. The gene calls are TRBV30 and TRBJ2-4, with D hard to call. V lost 6 bases, J lost 0 bases, and 12 bases lay in between. The CDR3 contains 14 residues. CDR1 is GTSNPN, CDR2 SVGIG, per germline (reference sequence). CDR3 nucleotide sequence: TGTGCCTGCTTGAATAGCTTAGCCAAAAACATTCAGTACTTC. Its translation is CACLNSLAKNIQYF.

V is TRBV15 and J is TRBJ1-5; no firm D call. The CDR3 loop spans 15 amino acids. Trimming removed 3 bases at V and 1 base at J, with 10 bases between. Germline V lookup: CDR1 LNHNV, CDR2 YYDKDF (reference sequence). The CDR3 loop is CATSSSSASNQPQHF. CDR3 in DNA: TGTGCCACCAGCAGTAGCTCAGCGAGCAATCAGCCCCAGCATTTT.

The chain links TRBV4-3 to TRBJ2-7, with D possibly TRBD1 on 5 matching bases. Per germline, CDR1 LGHNA and CDR2 YSLEER. The CDR3 runs 14 residues. V lost 4 bases, J lost 5 bases, and 15 bases lay in between. CDR3 DNA sequence: TGCGCCAGCAGCCCGCACAGGTTTTTCCACGAGCAGTACTTC. It codes for CASSPHRFFHEQYF.

The chain has TRBV7-9 and TRBJ2-6; TRBD1 aligns across 7 bases. The CDR3 loop spans 17 amino acids. Germline V gene lookup returns CDR1 SEHNR and CDR2 FQNEAQ (reference sequence). V trimming: 4 bases; J trimming: 3 bases; junction bases outside the gene matches: 9. In DNA form, the CDR3 reads TGTGCCAGCAGCTCAATTGACAGGGTTGGTGGGGCCAACGTCCTGACTTTC. It is translated as CASSSIDRVGGANVLTF.

In regard to this clone: One junction end disagrees with the germline gene, perhaps due to a read error. The chain carries TRBV2 and TRBJ2-7; 7 positions agree with TRBD2. The CDR3 spans 15 residues. Per germline, CDR1 SNHLY and CDR2 FYNNEI. The CDR3 region has the DNA TGTGCCAGCAGGGAAATCGGACTAGTCTCCGACGAGCAGTACTTC. It is translated as CASREIGLVSDEQYF. Combining the CDR3 with reference TRBV2 and TRBJ2-7 gives the whole variable domain EPEVTQTPSHQVTQMGQEVILRCVPISNHLYFYWYRQILGQKVEFLVSFYNNEISEKSEIFDDQFSVERPDGSNFTLKIRSTKLEDSAMYFCASREIGLVSDEQYFGPGTRLTVT.

This clone was found once. J is TRBJ2-7 and V is TRBV16, with TRBD1 identical over 7 bases. The CDR3 is made up of 15 amino acids. The germline V gene has CDR1 KGHSY and CDR2 FQNENV. Unmatched junction bases numbered 7, after V lost 0 bases and J lost 5 bases. CDR3 sequence reads: CASSQSVQGFDEQYF. DNA of the CDR3: TGTGCCAGCAGCCAATCGGTACAGGGGTTTGACGAGCAGTACTTC.

The chain combines TRBV27 with TRBJ2-7, with a tentative D call TRBD1 (5 bases). Looked up from germline, CDR1 is MNHEY and CDR2 is SMNVEV (reference sequence). CDR3 size: 11 residues. Between the trimmed V and J ends, which lost 7 bases and 3 bases, there was a span of 7 bases. Here the CDR3 reads CASTQGYEQYF. The DNA of the CDR3 is TGTGCCAGCACCCAGGGCTACGAGCAGTACTTC.